This T cell receptor (beta chain) was sequenced during a study of CD8 T cells in Susac syndrome (dated by TCRdb to between 2018 and 2021). With regard to the full study: Of the Susac syndrome patients who were sequenced, under ten were in clinical remission while six had clinically active disease. At blood withdrawal, Susac syndrome patients were either therapy-naive, taking corticosteroids (in some cases with IVIg as well), or taking IVIg alone. Whether CD8+ T cell activation and differentiation in Susac syndrome was antigen driven was tested using repertoire sequencing. What the authors observed across the whole study: No clonal expansion was detected in the CD4+ T cell repertoire of Susac syndrome patients. The number of individuals in the TCR sequencing and HLA analysis was acknowledged as relatively small.

The CDR3 runs 14 amino acids, cysteine and phenylalanine included. Just CDR3 DNA is preserved here, 42 bases in frame from base 1. The germline V gene (reference sequence) gives CDR1 as LNHNV and CDR2 as YYDKDF. V is cut by 3 bases and J by 9 bases, and the space between the germline ends is 15 bases. Turning to this clonotype: Its antigen is unknown. There are no base qualities to consult, and no much larger clone falls within one base.

Peripheral blood CD8+ and CD4+ T cells from healthy donors, Susac syndrome patients and multiple sclerosis patients were profiled by high-throughput TCR beta sequencing. The Susac syndrome patients fulfilled recently defined diagnostic criteria for definite or probable disease. Bulk CD8+ and CD4+ T cells were purified magnetically by negative isolation, whereas CD8+ TEMRA cells were enriched by FACS. Blood was drawn into EDTA tubes, processed within 24 hours, and PBMCs were isolated by density gradient centrifugation. PBMCs intended for TCR sequencing were cryopreserved in liquid nitrogen and were subsequently thawed in a 37 degrees C water bath. The sorted or isolated CD4+, CD8+ and CD8+ TEMRA cells had a purity of 90% or higher. RNA was extracted with the RNeasy kit and roughly 0.5 to 1 ug was reverse transcribed using random hexamers. The immunoSEQ multiplex PCR assay, covering 54 Vbeta and 13 Jbeta segments, was used to amplify TCR beta CDR3 regions. To correct PCR amplification bias, a synthetic template baseline was used for both primer optimization and computational correction. In the paper's pipeline: Reads were annotated to V, D and J genes according to IMGT and were analyzed with immunoSEQ Analyzer, with only productive sequences retained. To calculate clonality, Shannon entropy was normalized by log2 of the number of productive unique sequences and then subtracted from one. For each patient and control, public and private clones were evaluated among the 100 most prevalent clones. Clones were defined as Susac-specific if absent from the healthy and MS cohorts, from 1052 published viral clones and from other ImmuneACCESS disease sequences. The raw public reads went through TCRdb reprocessing: fastp at Q25, MiXCR clone calling, in-frame beta chains kept. Identical CDR3 protein sequences are pooled into one entry, listed with their most common genes and DNA. Here the V and J calls rest on TCRdb's processing, not on the authors' analysis. The sample contains over 150,000 distinct CDR3 sequences, roughly 94% of them found a single time. Approximately 0.099% of the sample is taken by the ten largest.

This TCR was recovered from a human donor with Susac syndrome. The chain links TRBV15 with TRBJ2-1, and possibly TRBD2, on 5 matching bases. Sequencing was performed on CD4+ T cells from PBMCs. Here is the DNA: TGTGCCACCAGCAGCAGATTGAGTGGAGGTGAGCAGTTCTTC. Translated, this is CATSSRLSGGEQFF.